These 12 T cell receptor beta chains were sequenced from one sample in a study of shared clonotypes between healthy human individuals. The assay was immunoSEQ multiplex PCR, and TCRdb's table has in-frame clones only and misses some. The profile covers about 490,000 clones, with around 80% appearing a single time and roughly 13% taken by the ten largest. Sequenced input: PBMCs. Receptor source: a middle-aged woman in good health. Some clones in this sample may be carry-over from other donors' samples.

This clone was counted a few times. V and J are TRBV7-9 and TRBJ2-2; possible D gene TRBD2, 5 bases. Germline assignment: CDR1 SEHNR and CDR2 FQNEAQ (reference sequence). The ends were cut back, 9 bases at V and 8 bases at J, with 16 bases in the middle. This CDR3 is built from 13 residues. CDR3 residues: CASQLLGVGELFF. In DNA, the CDR3 is TGTGCCAGTCAGCTCCTGGGAGTGGGGGAGCTGTTTTTT.

V usage is TRBV19 and J usage is TRBJ2-1; D is perhaps TRBD2 (5 bases). Deletions cut 4 bases from V and 12 bases from J, with 22 bases between. CDR1 and CDR2 from the germline V gene are LNHDA and SQIVND (reference sequence). The CDR3 loop spans 15 amino acids. The CDR3 bases are TGTGCCAGTAGTAATCGGCACTGGCGGGCCCCATGGCAGTTCTTC. Amino acid sequence: CASSNRHWRAPWQFF.

The rearrangement uses TRBV6-4 and TRBJ2-1; D remains unclear. The CDR3 totals 14 residues. With 5 bases removed from V and 9 bases from J, the gap between germline ends came to 17 bases. The germline V gene has CDR1 MRHNA and CDR2 SNTAGT. The CDR3 DNA follows: TGTGCCAGCAGTAAGGTCCCGAGTTCGGGTGAGCAGTTCTTC. This translates into CASSKVPSSGEQFF.

The CDR3 DNA reads as TGTGCCAGCAGTCCGGGTGAGAACACTGAAGCTTTCTTT. The encoded protein is CASSPGENTEAFF. This chain joins TRBV6-5 and TRBJ1-1; D is unresolved. Germline CDR1 reads MNHEY; CDR2 reads SVGAGI. The CDR3 covers 13 residues. The V end was cut by 5 bases, the J end by 1 base, with 8 bases between.

The chain combines TRBV11-2 with TRBJ2-1, with 9 bases fitting TRBD2. Losses at the gene ends were 1 base for V and 4 bases for J; bases not matched to a gene: 2. CDR3 size: 15 residues. Germline V gene data show CDR1 as SGHAT and CDR2 as FQNNGV. The CDR3 spells CASSLVSGSYNEQFF. For the CDR3, the DNA is TGTGCCAGCAGCTTAGTTAGCGGGAGTTACAATGAGCAGTTCTTC.

This rearrangement joins TRBV9 to TRBJ2-7; TRBD2 aligns across 7 bases. J gave up 1 base and V 3 bases, and 10 bases lay outside the gene matches. Per germline, CDR1 SGDLS and CDR2 YYNGEE. The CDR3 totals 16 residues. This chain's CDR3 is CASSGGRDGPSYEQYF. The CDR3 nucleotides read TGTGCCAGCAGCGGAGGGAGGGACGGGCCGTCCTACGAGCAGTACTTC.

Points on this clone: A much larger clone sits a single nucleotide away, making a read error possible. The sample holds other DNA sequences that translate to the same CDR3. The V gene is TRBV30, the J gene TRBJ2-7; D perhaps matches TRBD2 (5 bases). CDR3 length equals 12 residues. Germline-derived CDR1 and CDR2 are GTSNPN and SVGIG (reference sequence). Trimming removed 0 bases from V and 3 bases from J, with 6 bases in between. The CDR3 spells CAWSVLDYEQYF. CDR3 in DNA: TGTGCCTGGAGTGTACTAGACTACGAGCAGTACTTC.

The V gene is TRBV18, the J gene TRBJ2-1; D not certain. V lost 2 bases, J lost 5 bases, and 16 bases lay in between. The CDR3 covers 16 residues. CDR1 and CDR2 (germline): KGHSH, LQKENI. This CDR3 reads CASSPFSPSTHNEQFF. The CDR3 nucleotides read TGTGCCAGCTCACCATTCTCCCCGTCCACTCACAATGAGCAGTTCTTC.

V and J are TRBV30 and TRBJ2-1, with 8 bases aligning to TRBD2. V was clipped by 2 bases and J by 9 bases; unmatched bases: 12. The germline CDR1 and CDR2 sequences are GTSNPN and SVGIG (reference sequence). The CDR3 is 15 residues long. The CDR3 region is CAWSSGSVGGAEQFF. CDR3 coding DNA: TGTGCCTGGAGTAGCGGGAGCGTCGGGGGTGCTGAGCAGTTCTTC.

This chain links TRBV29-1 with TRBJ2-5; 16 positions match TRBD2. With 8 bases clipped from V and 4 bases from J, the junction kept 16 bases outside the gene matches. Germline CDR1 and CDR2: SQVTM and ANQGSEA. The CDR3 contains 18 residues. As DNA, the CDR3 is TGCAGCTCTTACAGGGCCTTGGGACTAGCGGGGGGGGCAGAGACCCAGTACTTC. It is translated as CSSYRALGLAGGAETQYF.

This sequence joins TRBV2 and TRBJ1-1; D might be TRBD1 (5 bases). CDR1 and CDR2 from the germline V gene are SNHLY and FYNNEI. V lost 2 bases and J lost 5, with 9 bases in between. The CDR3 has 13 amino acids. CDR3: CASSESGGTEAFF. As DNA, the CDR3 is TGTGCCAGCAGTGAATCTGGGGGAACTGAAGCTTTCTTT.

J is TRBJ1-1 and V is TRBV11-2; D gene ambiguous. V shed 7 bases and J shed 1 base, with 13 bases lying between them. Germline V gives CDR1 SGHAT, CDR2 FQNNGV. The CDR3 totals 14 residues. CDR3 sequence reads: CASKTPGSNTEAFF. The DNA of the CDR3 is TGTGCCAGCAAAACACCGGGCTCGAACACTGAAGCTTTCTTT.